A single sample gave rise to the 9 T cell receptor beta chains below, sequenced in a study of shared clonotypes between healthy human individuals. TCRdb keeps only in-frame clones here, not all; method: immunoSEQ multiplex PCR. Found here are 650,000 to 700,000 clones, about nine tenths of them singletons; the top ten hold about 34%. Sequences were obtained from memory CD8+ T cells from PBMCs. Subset described: CD45RO+ cells pooled with CCR7-negative TemRA cells. The receptor set was obtained from a man between 18 and 29 years old in good health. Some clones in this sample may be carry-over from other donors' samples.

In DNA form, the CDR3 reads TGCAGCGCGCCGGGACAGGGTCCCTACAATGAGCAGTTCTTC. Its translation is CSAPGQGPYNEQFF. This chain connects TRBV29-1 to TRBJ2-1, with 9 bases matching TRBD1. With 7 bases clipped from V and 2 bases from J, the junction kept 6 bases outside the gene matches. Germline V lookup: CDR1 SQVTM, CDR2 ANQGSEA. This CDR3 region has 14 residues.

This clone has a single count. The chain recombines TRBV6-5 with TRBJ2-3, with 10 nucleotides matching TRBD2. V dropped 7 bases and J dropped 6; count of bases not matched to a gene: 7. This CDR3 is 14 amino acids long. Germline CDR1 is MNHEY and CDR2 is SVGAGI. The CDR3: CASNLAGEGDTQYF. Here the CDR3 DNA reads TGTGCCAGCAACCTAGCGGGAGAAGGTGATACGCAGTATTTT.

A few counts support this clone. The V call is TRBV7-9, the J call TRBJ2-1, with D possibly called TRBD1 or TRBD2 (5 bases each). Germline CDR1 reads SEHNR; CDR2 reads FQNEAQ (reference sequence). CDR3 size: 16 residues. Trimming removed 4 bases from V and 4 bases from J, with 17 bases in between. The CDR3 region is CASSSRDRAIYNEQFF. The CDR3 DNA follows: TGTGCCAGCAGCTCGAGGGACCGAGCAATTTACAATGAGCAGTTCTTC.

The chain combines TRBV6-4 with TRBJ2-3; perhaps D is TRBD1 or TRBD2 (5 bases each). The germline gives CDR1 MRHNA, CDR2 SNTAGT. This CDR3 has 16 amino acids. Between the trimmed V and J ends, which lost 0 bases and 0 bases, there was a span of 10 bases. The CDR3 here is CASSDSGTASTDTQYF. The DNA of the CDR3 is TGTGCCAGCAGTGACTCTGGGACGGCTAGCACAGATACGCAGTATTTT.

V gene TRBV21-1 combines with J gene TRBJ1-4; the table's D call, TRBD1, has no DNA check behind it. TRBV21-1 is deemed a pseudogene. The CDR3 runs to 17 residues. CDR3 region: CASSKVLTTGLNEKLFF. CDR3 DNA: TGTGCCAGCAGCAAAGTCCTGACGACAGGGTTAAATGAAAAACTGTTTTTT.

This rearrangement joins TRBV7-8 to TRBJ1-5; D is unclear. The germline CDR1 and CDR2 sequences are SGHVS and FQNEAQ. V lost 1 base and J lost 0, with 7 bases in between. The CDR3 has 15 amino acids. CDR3 region: CASSLVSNSNQPQHF. The CDR3 coding sequence is TGTGCCAGCAGCTTAGTGTCCAATAGCAATCAGCCCCAGCATTTT.

Here the CDR3 reads CASSSGLTNEKLFF. The CDR3 DNA sequence: TGTGCCAGCAGTTCGGGGCTTACTAATGAAAAACTGTTTTTT. The J gene is TRBJ1-4, the V gene TRBV28, with a weak D call TRBD1 (5 bases). Looked up from germline, CDR1 is MDHEN and CDR2 is SYDVKM. This CDR3 is 14 amino acids long. Trimming took off 4 bases at V and 2 bases at J, with 8 bases between the two ends. Complete variable domain (other parts from reference TRBV28 and TRBJ1-4): DVKVTQSSRYLVKRTGEKVFLECVQDMDHENMFWYRQDPGLGLRLIYFSYDVKMKEKGDIPEGYSVSREKKERFSLILESASTNQTSMYLCASSSGLTNEKLFFGSGTQLSVL.

The chain carries TRBV4-1 and TRBJ2-7; the match to TRBD1 covers 7 bases. Trimming removed 2 bases from V and 3 bases from J; junction bases left unmatched: 7. Germline CDR1 MGHRA, CDR2 YSYEKL. The CDR3 extends over 15 amino acids. CDR3 protein: CASSQFQGQVYEQYF. As DNA, the CDR3 is TGCGCCAGCAGCCAATTTCAAGGACAGGTCTACGAGCAGTACTTC.

A word on this clone: One base away lies a much larger clone, so this may be a sequencing read error. Other DNA sequences in the same sample also yield this CDR3. The rearrangement uses TRBV5-1 and TRBJ1-2, with a weak D call TRBD1 (5 bases). CDR1 is SGHRS, CDR2 YFSETQ, per germline. There are 14 residues in the CDR3. Trimming stripped 4 bases from V and 7 bases from J, with 17 bases between. The CDR3, as DNA: TGCGCCAGCAGCCCTCCATCAGGGACGGGTGGCTACACCTTC. Protein: CASSPPSGTGGYTF.